Following are 22 T cell receptor beta chains from one sample sequenced in a study of cytomegalovirus exposure and HLA in healthy donors (dated by TCRdb to 2015 to 2018). The library came from the immunoSEQ multiplex PCR assay. Entries here come from immuneACCESS through TCRdb and include only in-frame sequences with V and J called. Some clones fail to appear in such tables; in the studies checked, an unresolved V gene covers under half of the shortfall, and the cause of the remainder is unknown. This sample holds 150,000 or so clones; about 88% were observed only once. The top ten clones comprise roughly 1.2% of the sample. Sequencing used PBMCs. The origin of the receptors is a woman aged 18-29 years in good health and CMV-seronegative.

In the case of this clone: Germline is not matched at one junction end, which may reflect a read error. The chain carries TRBV10-3 and TRBJ2-7; 7 bases are shared with TRBD1. This CDR3 region has 15 residues. Per germline, CDR1 ENHRY and CDR2 SYGVKD. CDR3 sequence: CATGRFRDRQYGQYF. As DNA, the CDR3 is TGTGCCACCGGCCGATTTAGGGACAGACAATACGGGCAGTACTTC.

The rearrangement joins TRBV7-9 to TRBJ2-5; 7 bases map to TRBD1. The CDR3 extends over 17 amino acids. CDR1 and CDR2 from the germline V gene are SEHNR and FQNEAQ (reference sequence). V gave up 5 bases and J gave up 5 bases; unmatched junction bases: 17. The DNA of the CDR3 is TGTGCCAGCAGCCACGACAGGGTGGAAGGATCTTACGAGACCCAGTACTTC. This codes for CASSHDRVEGSYETQYF.

J is TRBJ1-2 and V is TRBV10-3; possible D gene TRBD1, 5 bases. CDR1 ENHRY and CDR2 SYGVKD come from the germline V gene. V was cut by 4 bases and J by 5 bases, with 17 bases left in between. This CDR3 has 15 residues. CDR3 protein: CAISGKTGPGYGYTF. CDR3 nucleotides: TGTGCCATCAGTGGAAAAACAGGACCTGGTTATGGCTACACCTTC.

This clone was observed a single time. The J gene is TRBJ2-3, the V gene TRBV19; D is uncertain. The CDR3 length is 14 residues. The V end was cut by 3 bases, the J end by 0 bases, with 7 bases between. In germline, CDR1 is LNHDA, CDR2 SQIVND (reference sequence). CDR3 DNA sequence: TGTGCCAGTAGTATCAGCGAGAGCACAGATACGCAGTATTTT. Translation gives CASSISESTDTQYF.

By its share, this clone is medium-sized (0.01 to 0.1%). The chain employs TRBV10-1 and TRBJ2-7, with D possibly TRBD1 on 6 matching bases. The CDR3 length is 16 residues. The germline V gene encodes CDR1 WNHNN and CDR2 SYGVQD (reference sequence). The V gene lost 0 bases and the J gene lost 6 bases, with 18 bases spanning the gap. The CDR3 DNA sequence: TGCGCCAGCAGTGAGTCAACGGACAGTTTTAGCTCCGAGCAGTACTTC. Protein: CASSESTDSFSSEQYF.

This clone was seen just once. The chain employs TRBV13 and TRBJ2-3; weak D call: TRBD2 (6 bases). The V and J ends lost 3 bases and 0 bases respectively, with 7 bases between them. The CDR3 sequence is 14 residues long. In germline, CDR1 is PRHDT, CDR2 FYEKMQ (reference sequence). CDR3 region: CASSFGGSTDTQYF. The CDR3 coding sequence is TGTGCCAGCAGCTTCGGGGGAAGCACAGATACGCAGTATTTT.

The chain carries TRBV6-5 and TRBJ1-1; 10 nucleotides agree with TRBD1. The germline V gene encodes CDR1 MNHEY and CDR2 SVGAGI. The J segment lost 6 bases and the V segment lost 5 bases, leaving 9 bases of the junction unmatched. The CDR3 loop spans 15 amino acids. The CDR3: CASSAPGQGLSEAFF. CDR3 DNA sequence: TGTGCCAGCAGTGCACCGGGACAGGGGCTATCTGAAGCTTTCTTT.

V and J are TRBV7-2 and TRBJ2-3, with D perhaps matching TRBD2 (5 bases). CDR1 is SGHTA and CDR2 is FQGNSA in the germline V gene. The CDR3 spans 14 residues. With 2 bases removed from V and 7 bases from J, the gap between germline ends came to 13 bases. CDR3 region: CASSLFPYGNTQYF. CDR3 nucleotides: TGTGCCAGCAGCTTATTTCCCTACGGGAATACGCAGTATTTT. The full variable domain, completed using reference TRBV7-2 and TRBJ2-3, is GAGVSQSPSNKVTEKGKDVELRCDPISGHTALYWYRQSLGQGLEFLIYFQGNSAPDKSGLPSDRFSAERTGGSVSTLTIQRTQQEDSAVYLCASSLFPYGNTQYFGPGTRLTVL.

This chain uses TRBV29-1 with TRBJ2-2; 8 positions match TRBD2. Germline V lookup: CDR1 SQVTM, CDR2 ANQGSEA. CDR3 length: 17 amino acids. J was trimmed by 0 bases and V by 7 bases; bases with no gene match: 13. CDR3 loop: CSANGLAGHTNTGELFF. In DNA, the CDR3 is TGCAGCGCGAATGGTCTAGCGGGTCACACGAACACCGGGGAGCTGTTTTTT.

V usage is TRBV6-5 and J usage is TRBJ1-2; D is unclear. The V end was cut by 6 bases, the J end by 4 bases, with 12 bases between. Germline V lookup: CDR1 MNHEY, CDR2 SVGAGI. The CDR3 extends over 13 amino acids. The CDR3 DNA reads as TGTGCCAGCAGGGGTTGGGAGGGCTATGGCTACACCTTC. Amino acids: CASRGWEGYGYTF.

The chain uses TRBV5-1 and TRBJ1-1; no reliable D call. The CDR3 contains 14 residues. Germline-derived CDR1 and CDR2 are SGHRS and YFSETQ. V shed 4 bases and J shed 4 bases, with 14 bases lying between them. CDR3 protein: CASSPGSRGTEAFF. CDR3 bases: TGCGCCAGCAGCCCTGGAAGTCGGGGCACTGAAGCTTTCTTT.

The CDR3 bases are TGTGCCAGAACAGGGGGCTACTATGGCTACACCTTC. It is translated as CARTGGYYGYTF. The chain joins TRBV5-8 to TRBJ1-2; 9 bases are a match to TRBD1. Germline V lookup: CDR1 SGHTS, CDR2 YDEGEE. Trimming at V came to 8 bases and at J to 3 bases, leaving 2 bases not matched to a gene. The CDR3 runs to 12 residues.

The V gene is TRBV5-1, the J gene TRBJ2-2; maybe TRBD1 (6 bases). This CDR3 region has 16 residues. The germline gives CDR1 SGHRS, CDR2 YFSETQ. Trimming shortened V by 1 base and J by 7 bases, and 17 bases separated the two germline ends. CDR3 loop: CASSLRAQGRYGELFF. CDR3 in DNA: TGCGCCAGCAGCTTGAGGGCACAGGGACGATACGGGGAGCTGTTTTTT.

This sequence joins TRBV7-3 and TRBJ2-1; TRBD2 is a possible D gene (6 bases). V was trimmed by 5 bases and J by 9 bases, leaving 14 bases between them. CDR3 length: 13 residues. Germline-derived CDR1 and CDR2 are SGHTA and FQGTGA. CDR3 in amino acids: CASSTQPGSEQFF. DNA of the CDR3: TGTGCCAGCAGCACCCAGCCCGGGAGTGAGCAGTTCTTC.

This chain links TRBV6-5 with TRBJ1-1, with 9 bases lining up with TRBD1. V trimming: 6 bases; J trimming: 4 bases; junction bases outside the gene matches: 9. The germline gives CDR1 MNHEY, CDR2 SVGAGI. The CDR3 contains 15 residues. The DNA of the CDR3 is TGTGCCAGCAGCTCAACCGGGACAGGGTTCACTGAAGCTTTCTTT. Translation: CASSSTGTGFTEAFF.

The chain employs TRBV9 and TRBJ2-7; 9 bases agree with TRBD2. In germline, CDR1 is SGDLS, CDR2 YYNGEE. This CDR3 spans 15 amino acids. The V and J ends lost 0 bases and 5 bases, in that order; junction bases with no gene match: 6. The CDR3 nucleotides read TGTGCCAGCAGCGTAGAAGGCGGGGGGGTGAACGAGCAGTACTTC. Amino acids: CASSVEGGGVNEQYF.

V is TRBV6-1 and J is TRBJ2-1; D might be TRBD1 (5 bases). With 6 bases removed from V and 8 bases from J, the gap between germline ends came to 20 bases. The length of the CDR3 is 15 residues. CDR1 and CDR2 (germline): MNHNS, SASEGT. CDR3 sequence (DNA): TGTGCCAGCAGGGGCCCCAGGGTCTTTTTCGATGAGCAGTTCTTC. Amino acid sequence: CASRGPRVFFDEQFF.

The chain links TRBV4-1 to TRBJ2-1; D might be TRBD1 (5 bases). Between the trimmed V and J ends, which lost 0 bases and 6 bases, there was a span of 15 bases. The germline gives CDR1 MGHRA, CDR2 YSYEKL. The CDR3 extends over 16 amino acids. This chain's CDR3 is CASSQDILRGSNEQFF. The CDR3 nucleotides read TGCGCCAGCAGCCAAGATATATTAAGGGGCTCCAATGAGCAGTTCTTC.

This chain links TRBV7-2 with TRBJ2-1; no clear D gene. This CDR3 is built from 15 residues. Germline V gene sequence: CDR1 SGHTA, CDR2 FQGNSA. V shed 1 base and J shed 4 bases, with 11 bases lying between them. Here the CDR3 reads CASSLGAGRYNEQFF. In DNA form, the CDR3 reads TGTGCCAGCAGCTTAGGGGCAGGCCGGTACAATGAGCAGTTCTTC.

V gene TRBV15 combines with J gene TRBJ1-1; tentative D call: TRBD1 (6 bases). Germline V gene lookup returns CDR1 LNHNV and CDR2 YYDKDF (reference sequence). This CDR3 comprises 16 residues. V was shortened by 0 bases and J by 7 bases, with 18 bases between the two germline ends. Here the CDR3 reads CATSREVDRRPNEAFF. As DNA, the CDR3 is TGTGCCACCAGCAGAGAGGTGGACAGACGACCGAATGAAGCTTTCTTT.

This chain uses TRBV2 with TRBJ2-1, with TRBD2 matching over 7 bases. The germline V gene encodes CDR1 SNHLY and CDR2 FYNNEI. The CDR3 has 14 amino acids. Losses at the gene ends were 4 bases for V and 8 bases for J; bases not matched to a gene: 8. CDR3 protein: CASSATGTTDEQFF. As DNA, the CDR3 is TGTGCCAGCAGTGCCACCGGGACTACGGATGAGCAGTTCTTC.

The chain links TRBV7-8 to TRBJ2-1, with D perhaps TRBD2 (6 bases). The CDR3 consists of 14 residues. V was cut by 3 bases and J by 5 bases, with 11 bases left in between. The germline CDR1 and CDR2 sequences are SGHVS and FQNEAQ. The CDR3 spells CASSFLARDNEQFF. For the CDR3, the DNA is TGTGCCAGCAGCTTCCTAGCGAGAGACAATGAGCAGTTCTTC.